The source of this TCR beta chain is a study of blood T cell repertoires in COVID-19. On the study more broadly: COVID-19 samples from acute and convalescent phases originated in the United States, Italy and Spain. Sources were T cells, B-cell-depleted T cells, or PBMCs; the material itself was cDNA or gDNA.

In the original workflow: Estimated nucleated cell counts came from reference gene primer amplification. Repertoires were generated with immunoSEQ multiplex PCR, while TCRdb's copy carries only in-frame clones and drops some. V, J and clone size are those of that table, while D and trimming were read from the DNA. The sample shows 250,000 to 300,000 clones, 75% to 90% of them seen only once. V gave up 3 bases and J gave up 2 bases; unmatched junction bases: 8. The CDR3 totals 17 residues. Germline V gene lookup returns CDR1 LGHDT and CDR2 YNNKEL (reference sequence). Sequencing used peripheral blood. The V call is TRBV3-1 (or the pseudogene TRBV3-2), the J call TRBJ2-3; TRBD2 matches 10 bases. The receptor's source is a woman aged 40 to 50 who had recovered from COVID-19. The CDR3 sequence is CASSQKLAGSITDTQYF. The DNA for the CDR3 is TGTGCCAGCAGCCAGAAACTAGCGGGGAGCATCACAGATACGCAGTATTTT.